The sequence of this T cell receptor (beta chain) was determined in a study of T cell responses to AZD1222 COVID-19 vaccine. This CDR3 contains 17 residues. Trimming removed 0 bases at V and 0 bases at J, with 13 bases between. The germline CDR1 and CDR2 sequences are SGDLS and YYNGEE. The table came from immunoSEQ multiplex PCR; TCRdb's copy has only in-frame clones and leaves some out. The sample records about 100,000 clones, more than 75% being singletons. On this clone: No antigen is known for it.

Study results and limitations: Across spike, vaccine-associated CD4 TCRs were found, dominant at 160-218 and 743-854.

V gene TRBV9 combines with J gene TRBJ1-3; tentatively, D is TRBD1 (5 bases). The source is an adult in good health. The sequences come from peripheral blood, collected on day 0 of MenACWY control vaccination. The CDR3 region has the DNA TGTGCCAGCAGCGTAGCTACTCGGGACGGCTCTGGAAACACCATATATTTT. It codes for CASSVATRDGSGNTIYF.